Each of the 9 T cell receptor beta chains below was sequenced from the same sample in a study of blood T cells in healthy people across ages (dated by TCRdb to between 2014 and 2016). Library generation was performed with 5' RACE. These reads were obtained on an Illumina HiSeq 2500. A second PCR of about 6 to 12 cycles was run with a J-beta primer mix and a sample-barcoded 5' primer. TCRdb redid the processing of the public reads, applying fastp at Q25 and MiXCR, and retained in-frame beta chains. Duplicate CDR3 protein sequences are folded into a single record with the most common DNA and genes. The sample has roughly 1,100,000 distinct CDR3 sequences on record, approximately 25% of them singletons. About 0.72% of the sample is taken by the ten largest. A further study also used this sample, focusing on T cells of mothers and their children.

What was sequenced was blood. The receptor source for this set is a girl aged 2 to 10 in good health.

In this sample, this clonotype turned up a few times. The V gene is TRBV7-2, the J gene TRBJ2-7, with D maybe TRBD2 (5 bases). TRBJ2-5 matches the DNA end more closely, so the J call is doubtful. The CDR3 consists of 17 residues. Germline loops: CDR1 SGHTA, CDR2 FQGNSA. The CDR3: CASSSEGLLRGRGTQYF. In DNA, the CDR3 is TGTGCCAGCAGCTCAGAAGGGCTACTACGGGGTCGGGGGACCCAGTACTTC.

The rearrangement joins TRBV7-8 to TRBJ2-7; D perhaps matches TRBD1 (5 bases). V was cut by 7 bases and J by 0 bases, with 19 bases left in between. Germline lookup yields CDR1 SGHVS and CDR2 FQNEAQ. The CDR3 contains 16 residues. CDR3 loop: CASTLLTGPLSYEQYF. The CDR3 region has the DNA TGTGCCAGCACCCTGCTCACAGGCCCACTCTCCTACGAGCAGTACTTC.

This clonotype was counted a few times. This sequence joins TRBV25-1 and TRBJ2-1, with D unresolved. The CDR3 runs 15 residues. Germline assignment: CDR1 MGHDK and CDR2 SYGVNS. V was trimmed by 1 base and J by 5 bases, leaving 12 bases between them. This CDR3 reads CASSELLGQHNEQFF. The CDR3 region has the DNA TGTGCCAGCAGTGAATTATTAGGGCAGCACAATGAGCAGTTCTTC.

This clonotype turned up a few times. Given a much more abundant clone one base away, this may be a read error. V is TRBV9 and J is TRBJ2-1; D is unresolved. Per germline, CDR1 SGDLS and CDR2 YYNGEE. V was trimmed by 4 bases and J by 2 bases, leaving 10 bases between them. This CDR3 comprises 14 residues. CDR3 sequence (DNA): TGTGCCAGCAGCCTCACAAGTGCCTACAATGAGCAGTTCTTC. This encodes CASSLTSAYNEQFF.

The chain employs TRBV28 and TRBJ2-1; 9 bases match TRBD2. In germline, CDR1 is MDHEN, CDR2 SYDVKM. The CDR3 is made up of 16 amino acids. V was pared by 7 bases and J by 4 bases, with 11 bases of the junction left unmatched. The CDR3 nucleotides are TGTGCCAGCATTCCACCGGGACTAGCCGGGTACAATGAGCAGTTCTTC. Translating gives CASIPPGLAGYNEQFF.

This sequence joins TRBV4-3 and TRBJ1-4; perhaps TRBD1 as D (5 bases). This CDR3 comprises 14 residues. The V and J ends lost 4 bases and 6 bases respectively, with 12 bases between them. Germline values: CDR1 LGHNA, CDR2 YSLEER. The CDR3 protein is CASSPDSSYEKLFF. In DNA form, the CDR3 reads TGCGCCAGCAGCCCAGACAGTAGCTATGAAAAACTGTTTTTT.

The chain joins TRBV25-1 to TRBJ1-2; D might be TRBD1 (5 bases). This CDR3 comprises 15 residues. From germline, CDR1 is MGHDK and CDR2 SYGVNS. Trimming removed 2 bases from V and 8 bases from J, with 18 bases in between. The CDR3 loop reads CASSEASVGGEGYTF. The CDR3, as DNA: TGTGCCAGCAGTGAAGCCAGTGTTGGGGGGGAAGGCTACACCTTC.

This clonotype was counted a few times. The chain combines TRBV12-3 or TRBV12-4 with TRBJ1-1, with D hard to call. Trimming shortened V by 7 bases and J by 11 bases, and 14 bases separated the two germline ends. The CDR3 consists of 11 residues. CDR3 bases: TGTGCCAGCACTAAATTTTCTCAGGCTTTCTTT. The encoded protein is CASTKFSQAFF.

The gene calls are TRBV20-1 and TRBJ2-5; 7 nucleotides line up with TRBD2. V trimming: 5 bases; J trimming: 7 bases; junction bases outside the gene matches: 10. This CDR3 region has 13 residues. Germline-derived CDR1 and CDR2 are DFQATT and SNEGSKA (reference sequence). The CDR3 spells CSAGGGDVGTQYF. CDR3 in DNA: TGCAGTGCTGGGGGAGGGGATGTGGGGACCCAGTACTTC.